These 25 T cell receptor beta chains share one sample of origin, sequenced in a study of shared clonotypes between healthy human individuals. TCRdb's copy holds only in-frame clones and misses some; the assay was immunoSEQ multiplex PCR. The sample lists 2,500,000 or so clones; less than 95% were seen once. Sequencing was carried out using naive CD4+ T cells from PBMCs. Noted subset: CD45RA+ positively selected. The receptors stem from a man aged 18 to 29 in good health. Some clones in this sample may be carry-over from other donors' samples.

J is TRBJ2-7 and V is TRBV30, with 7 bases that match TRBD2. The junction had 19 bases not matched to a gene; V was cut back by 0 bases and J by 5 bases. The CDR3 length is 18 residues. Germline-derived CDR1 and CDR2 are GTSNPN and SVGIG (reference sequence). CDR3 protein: CAWSVRRGTNLTPHEQYF. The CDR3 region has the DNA TGTGCCTGGAGTGTACGGAGAGGGACTAACCTAACCCCCCACGAGCAGTACTTC.

CDR3 amino acids: CASEVRPSGLVAEQFF. For the CDR3, the DNA is TGTGCCAGCGAGGTACGCCCCTCGGGACTAGTTGCTGAGCAGTTCTTC. V usage is TRBV7-9 and J usage is TRBJ2-1; TRBD2 matches at 8 bases. Trimming at V came to 8 bases and at J to 9 bases, leaving 18 bases not matched to a gene. Per the germline V gene, CDR1 is SEHNR and CDR2 is FQNEAQ (reference sequence). This CDR3 has 16 residues. Full variable domain (rest looked up from reference TRBV7-9 and TRBJ2-1): DTGVSQNPRHKITKRGQNVTFRCDPISEHNRLYWYRQTLGQGPEFLTYFQNEAQLEKSRLLSDRFSAERPKGSFSTLEIQRTEQGDSAMYLCASEVRPSGLVAEQFFGPGTRLTVL.

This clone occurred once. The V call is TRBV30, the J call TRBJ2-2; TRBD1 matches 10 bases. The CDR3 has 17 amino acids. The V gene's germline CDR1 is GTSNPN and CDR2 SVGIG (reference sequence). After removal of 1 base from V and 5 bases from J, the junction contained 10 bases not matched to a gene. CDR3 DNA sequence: TGTGCCTGGAGTGCCCCCGGACAGGGGGATTTTACCGGGGAGCTGTTTTTT. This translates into CAWSAPGQGDFTGELFF.

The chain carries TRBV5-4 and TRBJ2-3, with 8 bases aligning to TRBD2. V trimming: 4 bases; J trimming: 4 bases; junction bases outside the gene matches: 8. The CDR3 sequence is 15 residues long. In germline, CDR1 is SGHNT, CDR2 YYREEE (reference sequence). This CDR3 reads CASSPPGLGADTQYF. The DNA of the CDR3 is TGTGCCAGCAGCCCCCCGGGACTAGGCGCAGATACGCAGTATTTT. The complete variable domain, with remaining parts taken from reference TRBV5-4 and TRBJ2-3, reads ETGVTQSPTHLIKTRGQQVTLRCSSQSGHNTVSWYQQALGQGPQFIFQYYREEENGRGNFPPRFSGLQFPNYSSELNVNALELDDSALYLCASSPPGLGADTQYFGPGTRLTVL.

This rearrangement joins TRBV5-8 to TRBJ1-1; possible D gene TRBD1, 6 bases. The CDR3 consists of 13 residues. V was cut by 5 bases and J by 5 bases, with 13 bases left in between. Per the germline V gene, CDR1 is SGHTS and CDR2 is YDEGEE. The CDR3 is CASSLQGRTEAFF. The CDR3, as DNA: TGTGCCAGCAGTCTACAGGGTCGGACTGAAGCTTTCTTT.

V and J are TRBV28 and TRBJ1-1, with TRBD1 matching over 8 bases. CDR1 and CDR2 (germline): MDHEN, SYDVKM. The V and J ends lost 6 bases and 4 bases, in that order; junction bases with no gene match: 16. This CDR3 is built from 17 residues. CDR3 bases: TGTGCCAGCAGCCTCTGGACAGGACAGGGAGTGGGCACTGAAGCTTTCTTT. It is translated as CASSLWTGQGVGTEAFF.

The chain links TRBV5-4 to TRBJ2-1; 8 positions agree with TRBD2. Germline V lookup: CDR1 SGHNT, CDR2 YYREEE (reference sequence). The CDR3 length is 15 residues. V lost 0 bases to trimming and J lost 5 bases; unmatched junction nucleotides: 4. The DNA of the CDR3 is TGTGCCAGCAGCTTGGTGACGGGAGGGGACAATGAGCAGTTCTTC. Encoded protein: CASSLVTGGDNEQFF.

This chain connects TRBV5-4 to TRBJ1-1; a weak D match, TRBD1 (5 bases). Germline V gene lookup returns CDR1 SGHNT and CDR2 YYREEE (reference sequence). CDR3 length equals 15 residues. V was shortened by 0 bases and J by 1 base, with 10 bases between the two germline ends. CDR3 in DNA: TGTGCCAGCAGCTTGGTTCGCCAGGGGAACACTGAAGCTTTCTTT. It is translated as CASSLVRQGNTEAFF.

The CDR3 DNA reads TGTGCCTGGAGTGTACTAGGAGCCCATCAGCCCCAGCATTTT. Amino acid sequence: CAWSVLGAHQPQHF. The genes are TRBV30 and TRBJ1-5; D gene ambiguous. In germline, CDR1 is GTSNPN, CDR2 SVGIG (reference sequence). CDR3 length equals 14 residues. V dropped 0 bases and J dropped 5 bases, with 11 bases sitting between them.

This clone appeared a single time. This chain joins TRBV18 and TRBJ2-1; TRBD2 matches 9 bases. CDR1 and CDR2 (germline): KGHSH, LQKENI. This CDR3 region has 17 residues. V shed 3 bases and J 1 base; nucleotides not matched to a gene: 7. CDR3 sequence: CASSPIAGVGSYNEQFF. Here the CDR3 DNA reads TGTGCCAGCTCACCCATAGCGGGAGTGGGGTCCTACAATGAGCAGTTCTTC.

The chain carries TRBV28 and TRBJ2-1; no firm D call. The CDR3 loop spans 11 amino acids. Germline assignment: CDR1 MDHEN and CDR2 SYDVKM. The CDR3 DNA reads TGTGTTTGCACCCGGCTCCTCGAGCAGTTCTTC. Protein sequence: CVCTRLLEQFF. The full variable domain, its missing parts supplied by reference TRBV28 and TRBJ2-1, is DVKVTQSSRYLVKRTGEKVFLECVQDMDHENMFWYRQDPGLGLRLIYFSYDVKMKEKGDIPEGYSVSREKKERFSLILESASTNQTSMYLCVCTRLLEQFFGPGTRLTVL.

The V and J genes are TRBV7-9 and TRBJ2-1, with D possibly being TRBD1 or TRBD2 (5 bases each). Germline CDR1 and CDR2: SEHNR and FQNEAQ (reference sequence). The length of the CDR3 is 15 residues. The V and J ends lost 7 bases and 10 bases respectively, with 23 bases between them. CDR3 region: CASTPRGLDIREQFF. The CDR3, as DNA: TGTGCCAGCACCCCCCGAGGGTTGGACATTCGGGAGCAGTTCTTC.

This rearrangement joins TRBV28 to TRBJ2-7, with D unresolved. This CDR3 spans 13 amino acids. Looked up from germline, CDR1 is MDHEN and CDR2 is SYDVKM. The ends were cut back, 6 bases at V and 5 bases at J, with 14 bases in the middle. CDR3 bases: TGTGCCAGCAGCCCACCTGCCATCAACGAGCAGTACTTC. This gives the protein CASSPPAINEQYF.

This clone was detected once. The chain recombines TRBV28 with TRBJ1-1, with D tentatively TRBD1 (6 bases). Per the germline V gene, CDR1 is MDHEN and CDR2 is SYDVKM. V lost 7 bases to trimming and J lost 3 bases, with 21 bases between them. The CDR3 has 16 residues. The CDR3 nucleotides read TGTGCCAGCAAGAGGAGGGCAGGGGTAGGGCACACTGAAGCTTTCTTT. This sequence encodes CASKRRAGVGHTEAFF.

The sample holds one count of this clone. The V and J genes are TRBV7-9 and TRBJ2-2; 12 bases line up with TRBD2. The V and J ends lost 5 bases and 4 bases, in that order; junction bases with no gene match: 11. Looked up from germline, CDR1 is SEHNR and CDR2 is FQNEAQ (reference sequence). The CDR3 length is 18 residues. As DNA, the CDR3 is TGTGCCAGCAGCCCTCGACTAGCGGGAGAATCGAGCACCGGGGAGCTGTTTTTT. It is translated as CASSPRLAGESSTGELFF.

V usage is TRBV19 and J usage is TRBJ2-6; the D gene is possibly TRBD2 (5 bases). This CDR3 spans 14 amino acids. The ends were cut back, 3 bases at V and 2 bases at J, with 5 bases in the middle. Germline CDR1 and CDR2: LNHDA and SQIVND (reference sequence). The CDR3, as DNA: TGTGCCAGTAGTATGCGGGCTGGGGCCAACGTCCTGACTTTC. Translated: CASSMRAGANVLTF.

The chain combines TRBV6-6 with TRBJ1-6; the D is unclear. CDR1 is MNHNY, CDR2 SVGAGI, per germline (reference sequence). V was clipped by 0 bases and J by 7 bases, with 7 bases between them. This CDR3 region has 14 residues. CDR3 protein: CASSYSSGNSPLHF. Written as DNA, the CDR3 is TGTGCCAGCAGTTACTCGAGCGGAAATTCACCCCTCCACTTT.

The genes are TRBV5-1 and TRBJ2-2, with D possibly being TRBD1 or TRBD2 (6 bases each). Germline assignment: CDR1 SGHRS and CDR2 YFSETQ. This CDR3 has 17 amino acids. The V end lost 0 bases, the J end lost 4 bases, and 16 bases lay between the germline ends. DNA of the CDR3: TGCGCCAGCAGCTTGGAGGGGGGTACCCGTTCCACCGGGGAGCTGTTTTTT. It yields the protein CASSLEGGTRSTGELFF.

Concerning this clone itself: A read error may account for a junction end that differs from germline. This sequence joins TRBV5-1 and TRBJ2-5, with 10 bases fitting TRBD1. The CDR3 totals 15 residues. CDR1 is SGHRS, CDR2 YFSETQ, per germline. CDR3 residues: CASSLGSGQGLAVDF. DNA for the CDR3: TGCGCCAGCAGCTTGGGCTCGGGACAGGGGCTAGCGGTCGACTTC.

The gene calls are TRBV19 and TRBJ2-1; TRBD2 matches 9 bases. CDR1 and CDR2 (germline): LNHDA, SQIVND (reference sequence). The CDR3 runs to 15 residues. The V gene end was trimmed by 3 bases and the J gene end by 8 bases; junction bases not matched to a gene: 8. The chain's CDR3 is CASSIKGTSTDEQFF. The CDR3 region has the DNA TGTGCCAGTAGTATCAAAGGGACTAGCACCGATGAGCAGTTCTTC.

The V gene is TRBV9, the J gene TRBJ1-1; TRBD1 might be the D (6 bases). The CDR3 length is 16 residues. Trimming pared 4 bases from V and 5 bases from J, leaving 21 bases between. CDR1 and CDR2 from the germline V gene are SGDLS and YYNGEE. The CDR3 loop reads CASSPYLGRGETEAFF. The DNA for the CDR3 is TGTGCCAGCAGCCCCTATTTAGGGAGGGGGGAGACTGAAGCTTTCTTT.

This chain's CDR3 is CAWSLGDSRNEQFF. For the CDR3, the DNA is TGTGCCTGGAGTCTTGGGGACAGTCGGAATGAGCAGTTCTTC. The chain is built from TRBV30 and TRBJ2-1, with 7 bases lining up with TRBD1. The trim removed 2 bases at V and 7 bases at J, leaving 8 bases unmatched. This CDR3 is 14 amino acids long. The germline CDR1 and CDR2 sequences are GTSNPN and SVGIG (reference sequence).

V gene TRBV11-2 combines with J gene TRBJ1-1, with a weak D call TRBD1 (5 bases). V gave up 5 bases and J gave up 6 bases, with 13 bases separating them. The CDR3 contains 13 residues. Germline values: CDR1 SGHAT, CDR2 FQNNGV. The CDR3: CASSPIGVSEAFF. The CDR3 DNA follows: TGTGCCAGCAGCCCCATAGGGGTCTCTGAAGCTTTCTTT.

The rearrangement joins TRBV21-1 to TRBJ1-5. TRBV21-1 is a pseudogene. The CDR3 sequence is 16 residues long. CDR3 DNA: TGTGCCAGCAGCACACGGGGGCATAATAGCAATCAGCCCCAGCATTTT. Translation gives CASSTRGHNSNQPQHF.

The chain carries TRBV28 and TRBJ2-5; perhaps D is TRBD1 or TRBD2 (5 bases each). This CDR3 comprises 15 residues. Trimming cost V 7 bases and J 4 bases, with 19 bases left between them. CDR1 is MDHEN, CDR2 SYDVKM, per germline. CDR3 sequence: CASTKGAGAGETQYF. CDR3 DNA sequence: TGTGCCAGCACCAAAGGGGCTGGGGCGGGAGAGACCCAGTACTTC.